These 21 T cell receptor beta chains were all obtained from the same sample, sequenced in a study of blood T cells in healthy people across ages. The second PCR ran about 6 to 12 cycles with a sample-barcoded 5' primer and J-beta primers. Via MiXCR, TCRdb re-called the 5' RACE reads, giving one row per CDR3 protein. This table holds about 2 million distinct CDR3 sequences, 40% to 55% found once. Sequenced: blood. The receptors shown here come from a middle-aged woman in good health.

The chain combines TRBV5-1 with TRBJ1-5; 7 positions match TRBD1. Per germline, CDR1 SGHRS and CDR2 YFSETQ. The V segment lost 4 bases and the J segment 7 bases; nucleotides outside the gene matches: 8. The CDR3 is 14 amino acids. The chain's CDR3 is CASSVTGKEQPQHF. CDR3 nucleotides: TGCGCCAGCAGCGTGACAGGGAAGGAGCAGCCCCAGCATTTT.

This clonotype was seen a handful of times. The chain employs TRBV5-1 and TRBJ2-7; D gene uncertain. Germline values: CDR1 SGHRS, CDR2 YFSETQ. Trimming shortened V by 4 bases and J by 0 bases, and 14 bases separated the two germline ends. The CDR3 extends over 15 amino acids. CDR3 sequence reads: CASSPYGWSSYEQYF. The CDR3 DNA is TGCGCCAGCAGCCCTTACGGGTGGAGCTCCTACGAGCAGTACTTC.

This chain connects TRBV6-2 or TRBV6-3 to TRBJ2-1; D is possibly TRBD1 or TRBD2 (5 bases each). V dropped 7 bases and J dropped 3 bases, with 13 bases sitting between them. CDR3 length: 14 amino acids. In germline, CDR1 is MNHEY, CDR2 SVGEGT. CDR3 amino acids: CASNTGPYYNEQFF. In nucleotides, the CDR3 is TGTGCCAGCAATACGGGGCCTTACTACAATGAGCAGTTCTTC.

The rearrangement links TRBV10-3 to TRBJ2-7; 7 bases align to TRBD1. The length of the CDR3 is 14 residues. From germline, CDR1 is ENHRY and CDR2 SYGVKD. V lost 4 bases to trimming and J lost 2 bases; unmatched junction nucleotides: 5. The CDR3 loop is CAISGGQAAYEQYF. DNA of the CDR3: TGTGCCATCAGTGGAGGACAGGCGGCCTACGAGCAGTACTTC.

The rearrangement uses TRBV7-2 and TRBJ1-3, with D tentatively TRBD1 (5 bases). The germline V gene has CDR1 SGHTA and CDR2 FQGNSA. Trimming took 5 bases from V and 4 from J, leaving 18 bases between them. The CDR3 covers 16 residues. The DNA of the CDR3 is TGTGCCAGCAGCGTACGGGGACGGCCAGCGGGAAACACCATATATTTT. It specifies CASSVRGRPAGNTIYF.

This clonotype has only a few counts. The chain couples TRBV7-2 to TRBJ2-5; D remains ambiguous. V was pared by 5 bases and J by 0 bases, with 10 bases between. The CDR3 is 14 residues long. Germline CDR1 is SGHTA and CDR2 is FQGNSA. CDR3 loop: CASSLRPDQETQYF. The CDR3 coding sequence is TGTGCCAGCAGCCTTAGACCTGACCAAGAGACCCAGTACTTC. Full variable domain (rest looked up from reference TRBV7-2 and TRBJ2-5): GAGVSQSPSNKVTEKGKDVELRCDPISGHTALYWYRQSLGQGLEFLIYFQGNSAPDKSGLPSDRFSAERTGGSVSTLTIQRTQQEDSAVYLCASSLRPDQETQYFGPGTRLLVL.

The chain is built from TRBV27 and TRBJ2-5, with unresolved D. Germline CDR1 is MNHEY and CDR2 is SMNVEV (reference sequence). V was pared by 8 bases and J by 1 base, with 11 bases between. The CDR3 totals 13 residues. CDR3 residues: CASRSLGQETQYF. The DNA of the CDR3 is TGTGCCAGCCGGAGCCTTGGCCAAGAGACCCAGTACTTC.

The chain carries TRBV2 and TRBJ2-7; 10 bases map to TRBD1. V was pared by 8 bases and J by 5 bases, with 6 bases of the junction left unmatched. CDR1 and CDR2 (germline): SNHLY, FYNNEI. CDR3 length equals 13 residues. CDR3 in amino acids: CASGVTGGNEQYF. Written as DNA, the CDR3 is TGTGCCAGCGGTGTGACAGGGGGCAACGAGCAGTACTTC.

This clonotype was observed a handful of times. The chain carries TRBV7-8 and TRBJ2-3; D ambiguous. V was trimmed by 3 bases and J by 5 bases, leaving 18 bases between them. This CDR3 region has 16 residues. Germline V gene data show CDR1 as SGHVS and CDR2 as FQNEAQ. This chain's CDR3 is CASSFPSLEFQDTQYF. CDR3 nucleotides: TGTGCCAGCAGCTTCCCTAGTCTAGAGTTTCAAGATACGCAGTATTTT.

The chain employs TRBV28 and TRBJ2-3; D might be TRBD2 (6 bases). Germline V CDR1 and CDR2: MDHEN, SYDVKM. The V end lost 11 bases, the J end lost 5 bases, and 20 bases lay between the germline ends. The CDR3 sequence is 14 residues long. The CDR3 sequence: CAVVPAGRGDTQYF. The CDR3 DNA sequence: TGTGCCGTCGTGCCGGCAGGGCGGGGAGATACGCAGTATTTT.

This clonotype was counted a single time. V usage is TRBV7-9 and J usage is TRBJ1-1, with a possible D match to TRBD1 (6 bases). CDR1 and CDR2 from the germline V gene are SEHNR and FQNEAQ (reference sequence). Trimming took 5 bases from V and 6 from J, leaving 16 bases between them. CDR3 length: 14 amino acids. Here the CDR3 DNA reads TGTGCCAGCAGCCCGCGAGGGGGGGGGTCTGAAGCTTTCTTT. This codes for CASSPRGGGSEAFF.

The chain has TRBV6-5 and TRBJ2-3, with 8 bases lining up with TRBD2. The CDR3 extends over 17 amino acids. The J segment lost 1 base and the V segment lost 3 bases, leaving 9 bases of the junction unmatched. Per the germline V gene, CDR1 is MNHEY and CDR2 is SVGAGI. The CDR3 loop reads CASSYTGGALGTDTQYF. In nucleotides, the CDR3 is TGTGCCAGCAGTTATACCGGGGGGGCACTCGGCACAGATACGCAGTATTTT.

V gene TRBV12-3 or TRBV12-4 combines with J gene TRBJ2-5, with D possibly being TRBD2 (7 bases). The J call may be in error: the DNA end matches TRBJ2-7 better. The length of the CDR3 is 14 residues. CDR3 region: CASTRRGANYEQYF. The CDR3 DNA is TGTGCCAGCACTCGTCGGGGGGCCAACTACGAGCAGTACTTC.

The V and J genes are TRBV20-1 and TRBJ2-1; the match to TRBD2 covers 11 bases. V gave up 5 bases and J gave up 0 bases; unmatched junction bases: 18. CDR3 length: 20 residues. The V gene's germline CDR1 is DFQATT and CDR2 SNEGSKA (reference sequence). CDR3 sequence: CSAYPAPIAGGPSSYNEQFF. Written as DNA, the CDR3 is TGCAGTGCTTATCCCGCCCCTATAGCGGGGGGGCCGAGCTCCTACAATGAGCAGTTCTTC.

This clonotype was found a few times. The CDR3 DNA reads as TGTGCCAGCAGCCAAACGGGGGCCTCCTACAATGAGCAGTTCTTC. Its translation is CASSQTGASYNEQFF. The V call is TRBV28, the J call TRBJ2-1, with D perhaps being TRBD1 or TRBD2 (6 bases each). The length of the CDR3 is 15 residues. The V gene lost 6 bases and the J gene lost 0 bases, with 12 bases spanning the gap. From germline, CDR1 is MDHEN and CDR2 SYDVKM.

The chain has TRBV5-1 and TRBJ2-7, with 7 bases fitting TRBD1. The last part of the DNA fits TRBJ2-5 better; the J call may be wrong. This CDR3 spans 16 amino acids. In germline, CDR1 is SGHRS, CDR2 YFSETQ. The CDR3 nucleotides are TGCGCCAGCAGCCCCCCGCCGACAGGGATGGGAGAGACCCAGTACTTC. Protein product: CASSPPPTGMGETQYF.

This clonotype was seen only a few times. The chain combines TRBV9 with TRBJ2-1; D ambiguous. Looked up from germline, CDR1 is SGDLS and CDR2 is YYNGEE. The CDR3 is 14 residues long. V lost 4 bases and J 4 bases, leaving 12 bases between the germline ends. CDR3 in amino acids: CASSQGFSYNEQFF. CDR3 bases: TGTGCCAGCAGCCAAGGGTTCTCATACAATGAGCAGTTCTTC.

The chain joins TRBV6-5 to TRBJ1-2; maybe TRBD1 (5 bases). V gave up 7 bases and J gave up 8 bases, with 17 bases separating them. Germline V lookup: CDR1 MNHEY, CDR2 SVGAGI. This CDR3 comprises 13 residues. CDR3 nucleotides: TGTGCCAGCACCCCAGGGCTCGGGCGCGGCTACACCTTC. It codes for CASTPGLGRGYTF.

The chain is built from TRBV29-1 and TRBJ1-2; unclear D gene. In germline, CDR1 is SQVTM, CDR2 ANQGSEA. This CDR3 contains 10 residues. Trimming removed 2 bases from V and 7 bases from J, with 5 bases in between. CDR3 residues: CSVERPGYTF. The CDR3 region has the DNA TGCAGCGTTGAACGGCCTGGCTACACCTTC.

V usage is TRBV7-9 and J usage is TRBJ2-1; no clear D gene. With 3 bases removed from V and 2 bases from J, the gap between germline ends came to 8 bases. The germline CDR1 and CDR2 sequences are SEHNR and FQNEAQ (reference sequence). This CDR3 contains 14 residues. Written as DNA, the CDR3 is TGTGCCAGCAGCTTCCTGACAACCTACAATGAGCAGTTCTTC. Translation: CASSFLTTYNEQFF. Filled out from reference TRBV7-9 and TRBJ2-1, the complete variable domain reads DTGVSQNPRHKITKRGQNVTFRCDPISEHNRLYWYRQTLGQGPEFLTYFQNEAQLEKSRLLSDRFSAERPKGSFSTLEIQRTEQGDSAMYLCASSFLTTYNEQFFGPGTRLTVL.

V is TRBV6-5 and J is TRBJ1-4; 9 bases map to TRBD1. The CDR3 totals 15 residues. Looked up from germline, CDR1 is MNHEY and CDR2 is SVGAGI. Trimming at V came to 10 bases and at J to 3 bases, leaving 9 bases not matched to a gene. The CDR3 spells CATSDRGIANEKLFF. DNA for the CDR3: TGTGCCACCTCTGACAGGGGGATCGCTAATGAAAAACTGTTTTTT.